The 24 T cell receptor beta chains listed next were all sequenced from one sample in a study of T cells in Graves' hyperthyroidism and ophthalmopathy. Amplification targeted TCR beta CDR3 regions from RNA transcripts. HTBI primers drove first-round RT-PCR of the TCR CDR3. TCRdb processed the multiplex PCR reads anew with MiXCR; each CDR3 protein has one entry. This table holds a few hundred thousand distinct CDR3 sequences, about an eighth found once. Sequencing input: blood. All receptors come from a woman between 18 and 30 years old with Graves' hyperthyroidism.

This clonotype turned up a few times. This chain joins TRBV12-3 or TRBV12-4 and TRBJ2-5; 9 nucleotides match TRBD2. Trimming at V came to 2 bases and at J to 2 bases, leaving 6 bases not matched to a gene. The CDR3 spans 16 residues. CDR3 sequence: CASSLTGGRVQETQYF. The CDR3 coding sequence is TGTGCCAGCAGTTTAACTGGCGGGAGGGTACAAGAGACCCAGTACTTC.

This clonotype was recorded many times. The V and J genes are TRBV29-1 and TRBJ2-7; D possibly matches TRBD1 or TRBD2 (5 bases each). The CDR3 runs to 12 residues. Germline V gives CDR1 SQVTM, CDR2 ANQGSEA. In DNA, the CDR3 is TGCAGTGCTACTAGGGACGGTTACGAGCAGTACTTC. Translation gives CSATRDGYEQYF.

This clonotype was seen a handful of times. The CDR3 loop is CASSPLTGEIYEQYF. The CDR3 DNA sequence: TGTGCCAGCAGTCCCCTGACAGGGGAAATCTACGAGCAGTACTTC. This chain connects TRBV28 to TRBJ2-7; 8 bases align to TRBD1. The CDR3 is 15 amino acids. The J segment lost 3 bases and the V segment lost 5 bases, leaving 9 bases of the junction unmatched. CDR1 and CDR2 (germline): MDHEN, SYDVKM. The variable domain in full, with the rest retrieved from reference TRBV28 and TRBJ2-7, is DVKVTQSSRYLVKRTGEKVFLECVQDMDHENMFWYRQDPGLGLRLIYFSYDVKMKEKGDIPEGYSVSREKKERFSLILESASTNQTSMYLCASSPLTGEIYEQYFGPGTRLTVT.

This clonotype has at least ten counts. The chain recombines TRBV2 with TRBJ1-3; D perhaps matches TRBD1 (5 bases). This CDR3 contains 19 residues. V was clipped by 6 bases and J by 0 bases, with 24 bases between them. Germline CDR1 reads SNHLY; CDR2 reads FYNNEI. DNA of the CDR3: TGTGCCAGCAGGGGCAGGGACGGAGAGAACACCAACTCTGGAAACACCATATATTTT. Translated, it gives CASRGRDGENTNSGNTIYF.

As regards this clonotype: This may stem from a read error, because a much larger clone lies one nucleotide away. Without the conserved terminal phenylalanine or tryptophan, this CDR3 likely stems from a read error. The gene calls are TRBV29-1 and TRBJ2-7; TRBD1 matches at 8 bases. Germline V CDR1 and CDR2: SQVTM, ANQGSEA. J lost 4 bases, V lost 4 bases, and 6 bases had no gene match. The CDR3 runs 13 residues. The CDR3 coding sequence is TGCAGCGTTGGGACAGGGAGGTTTTACGAGCAGTACCTC. This codes for CSVGTGRFYEQYL.

This clonotype came up many times. DNA for the CDR3: TGTGCCAGCAGTTCTAATAAGGGGGGGCGCAATCAGCCCCAGCATTTT. Encoded protein: CASSSNKGGRNQPQHF. The chain couples TRBV6-2 or TRBV6-3 to TRBJ1-5, with D perhaps TRBD1 (6 bases). The CDR3 is 16 residues long. CDR1 is MNHEY, CDR2 SVGEGT, per germline. V lost 4 bases and J lost 2, with 15 bases in between.

This clonotype was observed a handful of times. The V and J genes are TRBV2 and TRBJ2-7; possibly TRBD2 for D (5 bases). Germline CDR1 SNHLY, CDR2 FYNNEI. The CDR3 has 11 residues. V shed 9 bases and J shed 2 bases, with 8 bases lying between them. In DNA form, the CDR3 reads TGTGCCAGGGGGAGCGCCTACGAGCAGTACTTC. Its protein product is CARGSAYEQYF.

Many counts were recorded for this clonotype. The chain has TRBV30 and TRBJ2-6, with D perhaps matching TRBD1 or TRBD2 (5 bases each). Per the germline V gene, CDR1 is GTSNPN and CDR2 is SVGIG (reference sequence). The length of the CDR3 is 12 residues. This CDR3 reads CAGGSGANVLTF. DNA for the CDR3: TGTGCTGGGGGCTCTGGGGCCAACGTCCTGACTTTC.

This clonotype was detected only a few times. The chain couples TRBV28 to TRBJ2-2, with D possibly TRBD2 on 6 matching bases. Between the trimmed V and J ends, which lost 6 bases and 8 bases, there was a span of 7 bases. Germline CDR1 is MDHEN and CDR2 is SYDVKM. CDR3 length: 11 amino acids. The CDR3 spells CASSRGGELFF. Here the CDR3 DNA reads TGTGCCAGCAGCCGGGGGGGGGAGCTGTTTTTT. Using reference TRBV28 and TRBJ2-2 for the parts outside the CDR3, the full variable domain is DVKVTQSSRYLVKRTGEKVFLECVQDMDHENMFWYRQDPGLGLRLIYFSYDVKMKEKGDIPEGYSVSREKKERFSLILESASTNQTSMYLCASSRGGELFFGEGSRLTVL.

The chain is built from TRBV24-1 and TRBJ2-1, with TRBD2 identical over 10 bases. The CDR3 extends over 16 amino acids. V lost 2 bases to trimming and J lost 4 bases; unmatched junction nucleotides: 4. The germline V gene encodes CDR1 KGHDR and CDR2 SFDVKD. Here the CDR3 reads CATSDSGTSAYNEQFF. The CDR3 DNA reads as TGTGCCACCAGTGATTCCGGGACTAGCGCGTACAATGAGCAGTTCTTC.

This clonotype was observed a few times. One junction end does not reproduce the germline sequence, and a read error may be involved. This chain connects TRBV12-3 or TRBV12-4 to TRBJ1-2; perhaps TRBD1 as D (5 bases). This CDR3 region has 13 residues. The CDR3 sequence: CASSLGQGYGHTF. The CDR3 region has the DNA TGTGCCAGCAGCTTAGGGCAGGGCTATGGCCACACCTTC.

In its sample, this clonotype was seen a few times. The chain carries TRBV19 and TRBJ2-1; D is ambiguous. The ends were cut back, 3 bases at V and 3 bases at J, with 6 bases in the middle. Germline values: CDR1 LNHDA, CDR2 SQIVND (reference sequence). The CDR3 is 13 residues long. CDR3 loop: CASSMDYYNEQFF. The CDR3 nucleotides are TGTGCCAGTAGTATGGATTACTACAATGAGCAGTTCTTC. Full variable domain (missing parts from reference TRBV19 and TRBJ2-1): DGGITQSPKYLFRKEGQNVTLSCEQNLNHDAMYWYRQDPGQGLRLIYYSQIVNDFQKGDIAEGYSVSREKKESFPLTVTSAQKNPTAFYLCASSMDYYNEQFFGPGTRLTVL.

This clonotype was seen only a few times. The chain links TRBV5-1 to TRBJ2-5; D not resolved. Trimming stripped 0 bases from V and 5 bases from J, with 5 bases between. CDR1 and CDR2 from the germline V gene are SGHRS and YFSETQ. This CDR3 contains 12 residues. The CDR3 spells CASSLEVETQYF. CDR3 DNA: TGCGCCAGCAGCTTGGAAGTGGAGACCCAGTACTTC.

This clonotype was detected many times. The chain has TRBV6-1 and TRBJ2-7; D call uncertain. The CDR3 length is 11 residues. V was shortened by 5 bases and J by 7 bases, with 9 bases between the two germline ends. Looked up from germline, CDR1 is MNHNS and CDR2 is SASEGT. CDR3 nucleotides: TGTGCCAGCAGTTGGGTTGGAGAGCAGTACTTC. Its protein product is CASSWVGEQYF.

This clonotype was picked up many times. The V and J genes are TRBV20-1 and TRBJ2-7; 8 positions match TRBD2. Unmatched junction bases numbered 10, after V lost 5 bases and J lost 7 bases. CDR3 length equals 13 residues. The V gene's germline CDR1 is DFQATT and CDR2 SNEGSKA (reference sequence). CDR3 region: CSALAGPAREQYF. For the CDR3, the DNA is TGCAGTGCTTTAGCGGGGCCGGCGAGGGAGCAGTACTTC.

This sequence joins TRBV12-3 or TRBV12-4 and TRBJ2-4; 10 bases align to TRBD1. The CDR3 has 15 amino acids. The junction had 3 bases not matched to a gene; V was cut back by 6 bases and J by 1 base. The CDR3 protein is CASSRGQGAKNIQYF. Written as DNA, the CDR3 is TGTGCCAGCAGCCGGGGACAGGGGGCCAAAAACATTCAGTACTTC.

There are many counts of this clonotype. The J gene is TRBJ2-2, the V gene TRBV6-1, with 12 bases that match TRBD2. This CDR3 contains 15 residues. V lost 5 bases, J lost 5 bases, and 3 bases stayed unmatched. CDR1 and CDR2 (germline): MNHNS, SASEGT. CDR3 residues: CASSTGTSGTGELFF. As DNA, the CDR3 is TGTGCCAGCAGTACCGGGACTAGCGGGACCGGGGAGCTGTTTTTT.

The chain uses TRBV11-1 and TRBJ2-7; the match to TRBD2 covers 15 bases. This CDR3 contains 18 residues. V dropped 1 base and J dropped 2; count of bases not matched to a gene: 6. Germline CDR1 and CDR2: SGHAT and FQDESV (reference sequence). The CDR3 here is CASSLEGGLAGGPYEQYF. CDR3 nucleotide sequence: TGTGCCAGCAGCTTAGAGGGGGGACTAGCGGGAGGACCCTACGAGCAGTACTTC.

In this sample, this clonotype turned up a few times. The J gene is TRBJ2-7, the V gene TRBV10-2; D is unclear. The V and J ends lost 2 bases and 6 bases respectively, with 5 bases between them. This CDR3 comprises 11 residues. Germline V gene sequence: CDR1 WSHSY, CDR2 SAAADI. This chain's CDR3 is CASSESGEQYF. CDR3 bases: TGCGCCAGCAGTGAGAGTGGCGAGCAGTACTTC.

The rearrangement joins TRBV13 to TRBJ1-2; D perhaps matches TRBD1 (5 bases). CDR1 PRHDT and CDR2 FYEKMQ come from the germline V gene (reference sequence). The ends were cut back, 5 bases at V and 4 bases at J, with 8 bases in the middle. The CDR3 totals 12 residues. The CDR3 loop reads CASSPGAYGYTF. As DNA, the CDR3 is TGTGCCAGCAGCCCCGGGGCCTATGGCTACACCTTC.

V gene TRBV6-1 combines with J gene TRBJ1-2; 8 positions agree with TRBD1. Looked up from germline, CDR1 is MNHNS and CDR2 is SASEGT. This CDR3 is built from 13 residues. V lost 6 bases, J lost 6 bases, and 6 bases stayed unmatched. The DNA of the CDR3 is TGTGCCAGCAGCTCACAGGGGGGCCATGGCTACACCTTC. Translating it yields CASSSQGGHGYTF.

In this sample, this clonotype turned up many times. The chain uses TRBV12-3 or TRBV12-4 and TRBJ2-1; 9 nucleotides line up with TRBD1. V trimming: 5 bases; J trimming: 10 bases; junction bases outside the gene matches: 6. The CDR3 extends over 13 amino acids. CDR3 loop: CASSGTGGREQFF. CDR3 sequence (DNA): TGTGCCAGCAGTGGTACAGGGGGCAGGGAGCAGTTCTTC.

This clonotype was detected ten times or more. V gene TRBV3-1 combines with J gene TRBJ1-6; no clear D. The CDR3 consists of 13 residues. V shed 4 bases and J shed 8 bases, with 9 bases lying between them. Germline V gene lookup returns CDR1 LGHDT and CDR2 YNNKEL (reference sequence). In nucleotides, the CDR3 is TGTGCCAGCAGCCCACAACTCGATTCACCCCTCCACTTT. This codes for CASSPQLDSPLHF.

This clonotype was detected ten times or more. This chain joins TRBV27 and TRBJ1-5; the D gene is possibly TRBD1 (6 bases). Germline V gives CDR1 MNHEY, CDR2 SMNVEV (reference sequence). This CDR3 region has 16 residues. V was shortened by 2 bases and J by 0 bases, with 11 bases between the two germline ends. CDR3 DNA: TGTGCCAGCAGTTTAGCGGGGGCTTATAGCAATCAGCCCCAGCATTTT. Residues: CASSLAGAYSNQPQHF.